This section outlines one TCR beta chain sequence together with its context. This sample also contains other DNA sequences that code for the same CDR3. This sample is part of a study of blood T cell repertoires in COVID-19. At the level of the study: Whether acute or convalescent, the COVID-19 samples came from the United States, Italy and Spain.

As processed by the authors: Using reference gene primer amplification, nucleated cell counts were estimated. Profiled with immunoSEQ multiplex PCR; TCRdb holds only in-frame clones, not every one. V, J and clone size are those of that table, while D and trimming were read from the DNA. The sample shows around 150,000 clones, 81% of them seen only once. CDR3 length: 13 amino acids. In germline, CDR1 is MDHEN, CDR2 SYDVKM. Germline trimming cut 4 bases from V and 4 bases from J; bases unmatched to any gene: 1. The TCR sequence derives from a man in his sixties with active or convalescent COVID-19. The V gene is TRBV28, the J gene TRBJ1-2; 9 nucleotides agree with TRBD1. The source material was peripheral blood. The CDR3 protein is CASSSGQGYGYTF. The CDR3 nucleotides are TGTGCCAGCAGTTCGGGACAGGGCTATGGCTACACCTTC.